This passage covers 30 T cell receptor beta chains from one sample sequenced in a study of vaccination and CD4 T cells after COVID-19. Treatment in this sample: roughly nine-day PBMC culture with coronavirus spike peptide pools or control peptides (ViraFEST assay). Oncomine TCR Beta short-read sequencing was applied to DNA from cultured CD4+ T cells. TCRdb recomputed calls from the PCR reads with MiXCR, one row per CDR3 protein. This sample has about 13,000 distinct CDR3 sequences; less than 30% occur once, and the top ten carry about 31%. What these receptors recognize is not known. The sequencing here drew on CD4+ T cells from blood, cultured in vitro, taken before SARS-CoV-2 vaccination. The receptors were gathered from a human donor who received a COVID-19 vaccine.

This chain links TRBV2 with TRBJ2-2; D may be TRBD1 (5 bases). Germline assignment: CDR1 SNHLY and CDR2 FYNNEI. V gave up 5 bases and J gave up 3 bases, with 22 bases separating them. The CDR3 length is 18 residues. The CDR3 spells CASSPSRGRFTDTGELFF. CDR3 nucleotide sequence: TGTGCCAGCAGTCCAAGTAGGGGCAGGTTTACCGACACCGGGGAGCTGTTTTTT.

V and J are TRBV25-1 and TRBJ1-5, with D maybe TRBD1 (6 bases). CDR3 length: 19 amino acids. The V end lost 2 bases, the J end lost 5 bases, and 25 bases lay between the germline ends. Germline loops: CDR1 MGHDK, CDR2 SYGVNS. CDR3 sequence (DNA): TGTGCCAGCAGTGAAGGGTCCGCAGGGGAGTTCATCGGGGATCAGCCCCAGCATTTT. Amino acid sequence: CASSEGSAGEFIGDQPQHF.

The chain carries TRBV16 and TRBJ2-5; TRBD2 matches at 7 bases. Germline trimming cut 0 bases from V and 2 bases from J; bases unmatched to any gene: 12. The CDR3 spans 18 residues. Germline-derived CDR1 and CDR2 are KGHSY and FQNENV. CDR3 coding DNA: TGTGCCAGCAGCCAATCTGGGCCTAGCGGCTTCATACAAGAGACCCAGTACTTC. This translates into CASSQSGPSGFIQETQYF. The whole variable domain, filled in from reference TRBV16 and TRBJ2-5, reads GEEVAQTPKHLVRGEGQKAKLYCAPIKGHSYVFWYQQVLKNEFKFLISFQNENVFDETGMPKERFSAKCLPNSPCSLEIQATKLEDSAVYFCASSQSGPSGFIQETQYFGPGTRLLVL.

The sample holds a few counts of this clonotype. V usage is TRBV7-3 and J usage is TRBJ2-5; the match to TRBD2 covers 7 bases. V was pared by 4 bases and J by 5 bases, with 4 bases of the junction left unmatched. The germline CDR1 and CDR2 sequences are SGHTA and FQGTGA. The length of the CDR3 is 13 residues. CDR3 nucleotide sequence: TGTGCCAGCAGCTCCCGGGAGGAGGAGACCCAGTACTTC. Its translation is CASSSREEETQYF.

This clonotype was observed a handful of times. The chain employs TRBV19 and TRBJ2-5, with 7 bases identical to TRBD1. Unmatched junction bases numbered 9, after V lost 7 bases and J lost 4 bases. The CDR3 loop spans 14 amino acids. Germline V gene data show CDR1 as LNHDA and CDR2 as SQIVND (reference sequence). The chain's CDR3 is CASTLTGVAETQYF. The CDR3 DNA sequence: TGTGCCAGTACCCTAACAGGGGTGGCAGAGACCCAGTACTTC.

This clonotype was seen a handful of times. The rearrangement links TRBV19 to TRBJ1-2, with TRBD1 identical over 9 bases. The CDR3 loop spans 18 amino acids. CDR1 LNHDA and CDR2 SQIVND come from the germline V gene (reference sequence). Trimming removed 4 bases from V and 2 bases from J; junction bases left unmatched: 14. CDR3 protein: CASSKGPLRTGDNYGYTF. The CDR3, as DNA: TGTGCCAGTAGTAAGGGACCCTTAAGGACAGGGGACAACTATGGCTACACCTTC. Drawing the rest from reference TRBV19 and TRBJ1-2, the complete variable domain is DGGITQSPKYLFRKEGQNVTLSCEQNLNHDAMYWYRQDPGQGLRLIYYSQIVNDFQKGDIAEGYSVSREKKESFPLTVTSAQKNPTAFYLCASSKGPLRTGDNYGYTFGSGTRLTVV.

V and J are TRBV5-6 and TRBJ1-3, with D possibly TRBD1 on 6 matching bases. Between the trimmed V and J ends, which lost 2 bases and 0 bases, there was a span of 12 bases. The CDR3 covers 16 residues. The V gene's germline CDR1 is SGHDT and CDR2 YYEEEE. DNA of the CDR3: TGTGCCAGCAGCTTCCGGGGGCGTAACTCTGGAAACACCATATATTTT. This encodes CASSFRGRNSGNTIYF. The full variable domain, its missing parts supplied by reference TRBV5-6 and TRBJ1-3, is DAGVTQSPTHLIKTRGQQVTLRCSPKSGHDTVSWYQQALGQGPQFIFQYYEEEERQRGNFPDRFSGHQFPNYSSELNVNALLLGDSALYLCASSFRGRNSGNTIYFGEGSWLTVV.

This clonotype ranks as medium-sized (0.01 to 0.1%). The chain links TRBV27 to TRBJ1-2; 8 nucleotides align to TRBD1. The germline CDR1 and CDR2 sequences are MNHEY and SMNVEV (reference sequence). This CDR3 is 15 amino acids long. V gave up 7 bases and J gave up 7 bases; unmatched junction bases: 14. CDR3 region: CASKKSPDRVVGYTF. CDR3 bases: TGTGCCAGCAAAAAATCACCGGACAGGGTTGTTGGCTACACCTTC.

J is TRBJ2-1 and V is TRBV19; 9 positions agree with TRBD2. CDR3 length: 15 amino acids. The V gene's germline CDR1 is LNHDA and CDR2 SQIVND (reference sequence). Trimming cost V 3 bases and J 4 bases; bases outside gene matches: 4. The CDR3 region is CASSIIAGEYNEQFF. The CDR3 coding sequence is TGTGCCAGTAGTATTATAGCGGGGGAGTACAATGAGCAGTTCTTC. Looking up the rest from reference TRBV19 and TRBJ2-1 gives the full variable domain: DGGITQSPKYLFRKEGQNVTLSCEQNLNHDAMYWYRQDPGQGLRLIYYSQIVNDFQKGDIAEGYSVSREKKESFPLTVTSAQKNPTAFYLCASSIIAGEYNEQFFGPGTRLTVL.

The gene calls are TRBV21-1 and TRBJ1-2; the table's D call, TRBD1, has no DNA check behind it. TRBV21-1 is a recognized pseudogene. The CDR3 sequence is 14 residues long. This CDR3 is CASPGGDIFYGYTF. CDR3 in DNA: TGTGCCAGCCCCGGGGGGGACATCTTCTATGGCTACACCTTC.

This clonotype has just a few counts. The chain employs TRBV7-3 and TRBJ2-2, with D unclear. The CDR3 is 12 amino acids. The V gene lost 1 base and the J gene lost 7 bases, with 4 bases spanning the gap. Germline V gene data show CDR1 as SGHTA and CDR2 as FQGTGA. CDR3 protein: CASSLRIGELFF. DNA of the CDR3: TGTGCCAGCAGCTTAAGAATCGGGGAGCTGTTTTTT.

The rearrangement uses TRBV5-1 and TRBJ2-2; TRBD2 agrees at 8 bases. After removal of 4 bases from V and 5 bases from J, the junction contained 7 bases not matched to a gene. Germline V gives CDR1 SGHRS, CDR2 YFSETQ. The CDR3 totals 15 residues. For the CDR3, the DNA is TGCGCCAGCAGCCTCTCGGGGGGGCAAACCGGGGAGCTGTTTTTT. This codes for CASSLSGGQTGELFF.

This clonotype was seen only a few times. The rearrangement uses TRBV6-1 and TRBJ2-4; 10 positions match TRBD1. V dropped 3 bases and J dropped 0; count of bases not matched to a gene: 2. Germline CDR1 is MNHNS and CDR2 is SASEGT. The CDR3 runs 16 residues. The DNA for the CDR3 is TGTGCCAGCAGTGATCGACAGGGGGCAGCCAAAAACATTCAGTACTTC. Translating gives CASSDRQGAAKNIQYF.

Only a few counts were recorded for this clonotype. This rearrangement joins TRBV27 to TRBJ1-1; tentative D call: TRBD1 (6 bases). The CDR3 loop spans 15 amino acids. Germline lookup yields CDR1 MNHEY and CDR2 SMNVEV (reference sequence). The V and J ends lost 10 bases and 3 bases respectively, with 21 bases between them. The DNA for the CDR3 is TGTGCCACCAGGCCGGTGGGGGGGCCAGACACTGAAGCTTTCTTT. It translates to CATRPVGGPDTEAFF.

The rearrangement joins TRBV7-9 to TRBJ2-5; D possibly matches TRBD1 or TRBD2 (6 bases each). Trimming took off 4 bases at V and 4 bases at J, with 10 bases between the two ends. CDR1 is SEHNR, CDR2 FQNEAQ, per germline (reference sequence). The CDR3 runs 13 residues. The CDR3 spells CASSWGAIETQYF. The DNA for the CDR3 is TGTGCCAGCAGCTGGGGGGCGATAGAGACCCAGTACTTC.

The chain uses TRBV7-9 and TRBJ2-3; unclear D gene. The V end lost 5 bases, the J end lost 3 bases, and 12 bases lay between the germline ends. This CDR3 spans 14 amino acids. Germline V gene lookup returns CDR1 SEHNR and CDR2 FQNEAQ (reference sequence). The CDR3 protein is CASSPWARTDTQYF. The CDR3 region has the DNA TGTGCCAGCAGCCCCTGGGCACGGACAGATACGCAGTATTTT.

The rearrangement joins TRBV25-1 to TRBJ1-1; D is unresolved. Trimming left V 2 bases short and J 1 base short, with 8 bases between. Germline CDR1 reads MGHDK; CDR2 reads SYGVNS. The CDR3 consists of 14 residues. The CDR3 here is CASSEPTRNTEAFF. The CDR3 DNA reads TGTGCCAGCAGTGAACCCACAAGGAACACTGAAGCTTTCTTT.

In this sample, this clonotype is medium-sized. The V call is TRBV20-1, the J call TRBJ1-2; perhaps TRBD1 as D (5 bases). There are 14 residues in the CDR3. V lost 5 bases, J lost 5 bases, and 18 bases lay in between. In germline, CDR1 is DFQATT, CDR2 SNEGSKA (reference sequence). The CDR3 spells CSAELISGGYGYTF. CDR3 sequence (DNA): TGCAGTGCTGAGCTAATATCCGGGGGGTATGGCTACACCTTC.

The gene calls are TRBV5-1 and TRBJ1-1, with D maybe TRBD1 (6 bases). This CDR3 is 15 amino acids long. Trimming left V 1 base short and J 1 base short, with 11 bases between. The germline V gene has CDR1 SGHRS and CDR2 YFSETQ. CDR3 sequence: CASSLLGHKNTEAFF. DNA for the CDR3: TGCGCCAGCAGCTTGTTGGGACATAAGAACACTGAAGCTTTCTTT. Supplemented by reference TRBV5-1 and TRBJ1-1, the full variable domain reads KAGVTQTPRYLIKTRGQQVTLSCSPISGHRSVSWYQQTPGQGLQFLFEYFSETQRNKGNFPGRFSGRQFSNSRSEMNVSTLELGDSALYLCASSLLGHKNTEAFFGQGTRLTVV.

The rearrangement joins TRBV30 to TRBJ1-2; 9 bases align to TRBD1. The V and J ends lost 0 bases and 6 bases, in that order; junction bases with no gene match: 2. Germline assignment: CDR1 GTSNPN and CDR2 SVGIG (reference sequence). CDR3 length equals 13 residues. CDR3 sequence: CAWSVTGGHGYTF. The CDR3 bases are TGTGCCTGGAGTGTTACAGGGGGCCATGGCTACACCTTC.

This clonotype qualifies as medium-sized. J is TRBJ2-2 and V is TRBV24-1; either TRBD1 or TRBD2 may fit D (5 bases each). With 4 bases removed from V and 0 bases from J, the gap between germline ends came to 11 bases. Germline V CDR1 and CDR2: KGHDR, SFDVKD. This CDR3 spans 16 amino acids. In DNA, the CDR3 is TGTGCCACCAGTGACCCCGTGGGGGCGAACACCGGGGAGCTGTTTTTT. It specifies CATSDPVGANTGELFF.

The gene calls are TRBV19 and TRBJ2-7; 9 bases match TRBD1. The CDR3 extends over 15 amino acids. Germline V gene data show CDR1 as LNHDA and CDR2 as SQIVND (reference sequence). V gave up 1 base and J gave up 1 base; unmatched junction bases: 2. CDR3 sequence (DNA): TGTGCCAGTAGTATAGGGGACAGGGTATCCTACGAGCAGTACTTC. This translates into CASSIGDRVSYEQYF.

This clonotype occurred a few times. V and J are TRBV6-1 and TRBJ1-3; D may be TRBD1 (6 bases). V gave up 0 bases and J gave up 4 bases, with 16 bases separating them. The CDR3 loop spans 17 amino acids. Germline V lookup: CDR1 MNHNS, CDR2 SASEGT. CDR3 in amino acids: CASSEAVPGVRGNTIYF. The CDR3 region has the DNA TGTGCCAGCAGTGAAGCTGTGCCAGGGGTAAGGGGAAACACCATATATTTT.

V and J are TRBV27 and TRBJ2-5; perhaps TRBD2 as D (7 bases). In germline, CDR1 is MNHEY, CDR2 SMNVEV (reference sequence). The germline V and J ends were trimmed by 5 bases and 5 bases, with 12 bases remaining between them. The CDR3 sequence is 13 residues long. DNA for the CDR3: TGTGCCAGCAGTCGGGGGGCATTGGAGACCCAGTACTTC. As protein: CASSRGALETQYF.

The chain couples TRBV4-2 to TRBJ2-7; 9 bases are a match to TRBD2. V trimming: 4 bases; J trimming: 3 bases; junction bases outside the gene matches: 4. CDR1 is LGHNA, CDR2 YNFKEQ, per germline. The CDR3 contains 14 residues. CDR3: CASSPERGVYEQYF. The DNA for the CDR3 is TGTGCCAGCAGCCCCGAGCGGGGGGTCTACGAGCAGTACTTC.

The CDR3 DNA follows: TGTGCCAGCAGCGGACAGGGCTGGGAGACCCAGTACTTC. This codes for CASSGQGWETQYF. The V gene is TRBV2, the J gene TRBJ2-5; 8 nucleotides line up with TRBD1. CDR1 and CDR2 from the germline V gene are SNHLY and FYNNEI. The CDR3 is made up of 13 amino acids. J lost 5 bases, V lost 6 bases, and 5 bases had no gene match.

A few counts support this clonotype. The CDR3 nucleotides are TGCAGTGCTAGAACCTCTGGGGCCAACGTCCTGACTTTC. It codes for CSARTSGANVLTF. This chain links TRBV20-1 with TRBJ2-6, with D uncertain. The CDR3 totals 13 residues. Germline values: CDR1 DFQATT, CDR2 SNEGSKA (reference sequence). V was trimmed by 2 bases and J by 0 bases, leaving 2 bases between them.

The rearrangement joins TRBV3-1 to TRBJ1-6; a possible D gene is TRBD1 (6 bases). The V end was cut by 0 bases, the J end by 3 bases, with 9 bases between. This CDR3 has 16 residues. Germline lookup yields CDR1 LGHDT and CDR2 YNNKEL (reference sequence). Written as DNA, the CDR3 is TGTGCCAGCAGCCAAGAGGGGGGCGACTATAATTCACCCCTCCACTTT. Protein: CASSQEGGDYNSPLHF.

This chain uses TRBV2 with TRBJ2-2; a possible D gene is TRBD1 (5 bases). The germline V gene encodes CDR1 SNHLY and CDR2 FYNNEI. The ends were cut back, 3 bases at V and 4 bases at J, with 9 bases in the middle. The CDR3 consists of 14 residues. DNA for the CDR3: TGTGCCAGCAGTGATACAGGATTCACCGGGGAGCTGTTTTTT. Residues: CASSDTGFTGELFF.

This sequence joins TRBV20-1 and TRBJ2-4; D might be TRBD1 or TRBD2, each matching 5 bases. CDR3 length equals 13 residues. V lost 1 base, J lost 8 bases, and 12 bases lay in between. Germline V gene lookup returns CDR1 DFQATT and CDR2 SNEGSKA (reference sequence). CDR3 amino acids: CSARVGVKDIQYF. Here the CDR3 DNA reads TGCAGTGCTAGAGTGGGGGTAAAGGACATTCAGTACTTC.